A single sample is the source of the 28 T cell receptor beta chains below, sequenced in a study of CD8 T cells in Susac syndrome. Random-hexamer reverse transcription was applied to roughly 0.45 to 1 ug RNA. In TCRdb, the immunoSEQ multiplex PCR reads were re-called with MiXCR into one record per CDR3 protein. There are about 280,000 distinct CDR3 sequences in the sample; approximately 84% occur only once, and approximately 0.12% lies in the top ten. Sequenced sample: CD8+ T cells from PBMCs. The receptors were gathered from a human donor with multiple sclerosis.

The J gene is TRBJ2-1, the V gene TRBV4-1, with 7 bases matching TRBD2. CDR1 and CDR2 from the germline V gene are MGHRA and YSYEKL. Unmatched junction bases numbered 5, after V lost 0 bases and J lost 6 bases. The CDR3 runs 15 residues. In nucleotides, the CDR3 is TGCGCCAGCAGCCAAGATAGCGGGCGAACCAATGAGCAGTTCTTC. Protein product: CASSQDSGRTNEQFF.

The CDR3 here is CASSPDTSYGYTF. CDR3 coding DNA: TGTGCCAGCAGCCCCGACACCTCCTATGGCTACACCTTC. The V gene is TRBV7-9, the J gene TRBJ1-2; D is uncertain. The germline V gene encodes CDR1 SEHNR and CDR2 FQNEAQ (reference sequence). The CDR3 extends over 13 amino acids. The V gene lost 5 bases and the J gene lost 4 bases, with 11 bases spanning the gap.

Written as DNA, the CDR3 is TGTGCCAGCAGTTTAAGCTATCAAGGGGGCGCGGAGGGTCCTGGGGCCAACGTCCTGACTTTC. It is translated as CASSLSYQGGAEGPGANVLTF. V and J are TRBV28 and TRBJ2-6; D is perhaps TRBD1 (7 bases). Germline V gene sequence: CDR1 MDHEN, CDR2 SYDVKM. Trimming took 2 bases from V and 2 from J, leaving 25 bases between them. This CDR3 has 21 amino acids.

There are a few counts of this clonotype. The gene calls are TRBV7-9 and TRBJ2-1; D is unclear. CDR3 size: 11 residues. Trimming cost V 1 base and J 10 bases, with 5 bases left between them. Germline CDR1 SEHNR, CDR2 FQNEAQ (reference sequence). CDR3 DNA: TGTGCCAGCAGCTTAGTACCGGAGCAGTTCTTC. It specifies CASSLVPEQFF.

The V call is TRBV9, the J call TRBJ2-1, with 10 positions matching TRBD2. Per the germline V gene, CDR1 is SGDLS and CDR2 is YYNGEE. J gave up 8 bases and V 3 bases, and 5 bases lay outside the gene matches. The CDR3 runs 14 residues. Here the CDR3 reads CASSASGRRHEQFF. CDR3 sequence (DNA): TGTGCCAGCAGCGCTAGCGGGAGACGGCATGAGCAGTTCTTC.

In this sample, this clonotype turned up a few times. The J gene is TRBJ2-7, the V gene TRBV6-1, with TRBD2 matching over 8 bases. Per germline, CDR1 MNHNS and CDR2 SASEGT. This CDR3 spans 14 amino acids. V lost 7 bases to trimming and J lost 2 bases; unmatched junction nucleotides: 7. The CDR3 is CASTPGGVTYEQYF. CDR3 coding DNA: TGTGCCAGCACCCCGGGGGGGGTGACCTACGAGCAGTACTTC.

The CDR3 DNA reads TGTGCCAGCAGCCCTCCCGGGGGACACCTCTATAGCAATCAGCCCCAGCATTTT. It codes for CASSPPGGHLYSNQPQHF. This chain uses TRBV7-2 with TRBJ1-5, with D maybe TRBD1 (6 bases). Germline-derived CDR1 and CDR2 are SGHTA and FQGNSA. CDR3 length: 18 amino acids. Trimming took 5 bases from V and 0 from J, leaving 20 bases between them.

The chain has TRBV27 and TRBJ2-5; 8 bases align to TRBD2. CDR1 is MNHEY, CDR2 SMNVEV, per germline (reference sequence). The CDR3 has 14 amino acids. After removal of 5 bases from V and 5 bases from J, the junction contained 7 bases not matched to a gene. CDR3 sequence: CASSILSGTETQYF. In nucleotides, the CDR3 is TGTGCCAGCAGTATACTTAGCGGGACTGAGACCCAGTACTTC.

CDR3: CASRGSIAYEQYF. The CDR3 DNA follows: TGCGCCAGCAGGGGCTCCATAGCCTACGAGCAGTACTTC. The V gene is TRBV5-1, the J gene TRBJ2-7; D not certain. The germline V and J ends were trimmed by 5 bases and 2 bases, with 11 bases remaining between them. The CDR3 covers 13 residues. The germline V gene has CDR1 SGHRS and CDR2 YFSETQ.

V is TRBV9 and J is TRBJ1-3; 7 bases align to TRBD1. V shed 4 bases and J 5 bases; nucleotides not matched to a gene: 6. The germline V gene encodes CDR1 SGDLS and CDR2 YYNGEE. The CDR3 covers 14 residues. As DNA, the CDR3 is TGTGCCAGCAGCCCCTGGGACAGCCGAAACACCATATATTTT. Its translation is CASSPWDSRNTIYF.

Worth noting for this clonotype: Germline and junction disagree at one end, which may indicate a read error. The chain links TRBV28 to TRBJ2-1; TRBD1 matches at 11 bases. This CDR3 spans 14 amino acids. From germline, CDR1 is MDHEN and CDR2 SYDVKM. The CDR3 sequence is CASSWTGGINEQFF. The CDR3 region has the DNA TGTGCCAGCAGCTGGACAGGGGGCATCAATGAACAGTTCTTC.

This clonotype appeared once. The V call is TRBV30, the J call TRBJ1-1; D call uncertain. The CDR3 extends over 11 amino acids. V lost 3 bases to trimming and J lost 0 bases, with 2 bases between them. CDR1 and CDR2 from the germline V gene are GTSNPN and SVGIG (reference sequence). This CDR3 reads CAWRVNTEAFF. The CDR3 DNA reads as TGTGCCTGGAGGGTGAACACTGAAGCTTTCTTT.

This rearrangement joins TRBV12-3 or TRBV12-4 to TRBJ2-7; 9 bases align to TRBD1. The CDR3 is 14 residues long. V lost 5 bases and J lost 6; bases outside the gene matches: 8. CDR3 sequence reads: CASSPLGQGGEQYF. DNA of the CDR3: TGTGCCAGCAGTCCCCTGGGACAGGGTGGCGAGCAGTACTTC.

This chain links TRBV12-3 or TRBV12-4 with TRBJ1-2; D gene uncertain. This CDR3 spans 14 amino acids. V lost 0 bases, J lost 2 bases, and 7 bases lay in between. As DNA, the CDR3 is TGTGCCAGCAGTTTAGCGAAGTGGAACTATGGCTACACCTTC. Protein: CASSLAKWNYGYTF.

J is TRBJ2-3 and V is TRBV29-1, with D possibly being TRBD2 (6 bases). Germline V gives CDR1 SQVTM, CDR2 ANQGSEA. The CDR3 runs to 15 residues. V lost 4 bases to trimming and J lost 1 base, with 15 bases between them. As DNA, the CDR3 is TGCAGCGTTGCCACGGGAGTAGGGGGCACAGATACGCAGTATTTT. Its protein is CSVATGVGGTDTQYF.

J is TRBJ2-3 and V is TRBV27, with TRBD2 identical over 9 bases. This CDR3 region has 12 residues. With V trimmed by 10 bases and J by 3 bases, 2 bases remained unmatched. Germline V gene lookup returns CDR1 MNHEY and CDR2 SMNVEV (reference sequence). The CDR3 loop is CATGLATDTQYF. As DNA, the CDR3 is TGTGCCACCGGACTAGCGACAGATACGCAGTATTTT.

This chain uses TRBV12-5 with TRBJ2-7; no definite D call. This CDR3 has 15 residues. V lost 2 bases and J 2 bases, leaving 13 bases between the germline ends. Per germline, CDR1 LGHNT and CDR2 FRNRAP. The CDR3 spells CASGLRDGFPYEQYF. Here the CDR3 DNA reads TGTGCTAGTGGTTTGAGAGACGGTTTTCCCTACGAGCAGTACTTC.

This chain links TRBV12-3 or TRBV12-4 with TRBJ2-1; 8 bases are a match to TRBD2. This CDR3 is 16 amino acids long. V dropped 6 bases and J dropped 0; count of bases not matched to a gene: 7. Here the CDR3 DNA reads TGTGCCAGCAGATCCTCTAGCGGGCACTCCTACAATGAGCAGTTCTTC. Amino acid sequence: CASRSSSGHSYNEQFF.

The J gene is TRBJ1-4, the V gene TRBV27; 10 nucleotides agree with TRBD1. CDR1 MNHEY and CDR2 SMNVEV come from the germline V gene (reference sequence). The V and J ends lost 2 bases and 2 bases, in that order; junction bases with no gene match: 5. CDR3 length: 17 amino acids. The chain's CDR3 is CASSLVPGQGTNEKLFF. DNA of the CDR3: TGTGCCAGCAGTTTAGTCCCGGGACAGGGGACTAATGAAAAACTGTTTTTT. Full variable domain (missing parts from reference TRBV27 and TRBJ1-4): EAQVTQNPRYLITVTGKKLTVTCSQNMNHEYMSWYRQDPGLGLRQIYYSMNVEVTDKGDVPEGYKVSRKEKRNFPLILESPSPNQTSLYFCASSLVPGQGTNEKLFFGSGTQLSVL.

V gene TRBV7-9 combines with J gene TRBJ2-1, with no clear D. In germline, CDR1 is SEHNR, CDR2 FQNEAQ (reference sequence). The CDR3 contains 12 residues. V was clipped by 5 bases and J by 9 bases, with 11 bases between them. CDR3 nucleotide sequence: TGTGCCAGCAGCGGTCTCGCGGTTGAGCAGTTCTTC. Its protein product is CASSGLAVEQFF. Full variable domain (remainder filled in from reference TRBV7-9 and TRBJ2-1): DTGVSQNPRHKITKRGQNVTFRCDPISEHNRLYWYRQTLGQGPEFLTYFQNEAQLEKSRLLSDRFSAERPKGSFSTLEIQRTEQGDSAMYLCASSGLAVEQFFGPGTRLTVL.

The CDR3, as DNA: TGTGCCAGCAGCGACGCGGACGTCTCCTACGAGCAGTACTTC. Translation gives CASSDADVSYEQYF. The gene calls are TRBV9 and TRBJ2-7, with no clear D. Trimming left V 3 bases short and J 0 bases short, with 10 bases between. Germline V CDR1 and CDR2: SGDLS, YYNGEE. The CDR3 is 14 amino acids.

The chain links TRBV4-2 to TRBJ2-3; 14 nucleotides line up with TRBD2. The CDR3 has 17 amino acids. With 4 bases clipped from V and 1 base from J, the junction kept 4 bases outside the gene matches. Germline lookup yields CDR1 LGHNA and CDR2 YNFKEQ. CDR3: CASSLRLAGGGTDTQYF. CDR3 DNA: TGTGCCAGCAGCCTACGACTAGCGGGAGGGGGCACAGATACGCAGTATTTT.

The chain recombines TRBV7-9 with TRBJ2-7; perhaps TRBD2 as D (6 bases). The CDR3 consists of 19 residues. V was cut by 1 base and J by 0 bases, with 22 bases left in between. The germline V gene encodes CDR1 SEHNR and CDR2 FQNEAQ (reference sequence). The CDR3 is CASSLGKGGSAGFSYEQYF. In nucleotides, the CDR3 is TGTGCCAGCAGCTTAGGAAAAGGAGGGTCGGCGGGATTCTCCTACGAGCAGTACTTC.

V gene TRBV6-1 combines with J gene TRBJ2-7; 11 positions match TRBD2. The CDR3 covers 16 residues. Per germline, CDR1 MNHNS and CDR2 SASEGT. Trimming took 4 bases from V and 0 from J; bases not matched to a gene: 5. The CDR3 nucleotides read TGTGCCAGCAGTGCTAGCGGGGGGATCCTCTCCTACGAGCAGTACTTC. Amino acid sequence: CASSASGGILSYEQYF.

This clonotype was seen only a few times. The chain joins TRBV6-2 or TRBV6-3 to TRBJ1-1; D is perhaps TRBD1 (5 bases). CDR3 size: 14 residues. V lost 2 bases to trimming and J lost 4 bases, with 11 bases between them. From germline, CDR1 is MNHEY and CDR2 SVGEGT. CDR3 protein: CASSYIGEGTEAFF. The CDR3 nucleotides read TGTGCCAGCAGTTACATAGGGGAAGGCACTGAAGCTTTCTTT.

V is TRBV29-1 and J is TRBJ1-2, with 7 bases identical to TRBD1. Germline V gives CDR1 SQVTM, CDR2 ANQGSEA. CDR3 length equals 16 residues. With 3 bases clipped from V and 3 bases from J, the junction kept 13 bases outside the gene matches. As DNA, the CDR3 is TGCAGCGTTGAGGGAGGGTACAGGGGAGAGGACTATGGCTACACCTTC. Translating gives CSVEGGYRGEDYGYTF.

J is TRBJ1-1 and V is TRBV4-1; the D gene is possibly TRBD1 (5 bases). The CDR3 sequence is 13 residues long. V lost 1 base and J 2 bases, leaving 5 bases between the germline ends. Germline V CDR1 and CDR2: MGHRA, YSYEKL. CDR3 sequence: CASSQGTNTEAFF. CDR3 sequence (DNA): TGCGCCAGCAGCCAAGGGACAAACACTGAAGCTTTCTTT.

This sequence joins TRBV6-1 and TRBJ2-1; possibly TRBD2 for D (5 bases). Trimming stripped 6 bases from V and 8 bases from J, with 14 bases between. This CDR3 region has 13 residues. CDR1 is MNHNS, CDR2 SASEGT, per germline. The CDR3 reads CASSGLNRYEQFF. In nucleotides, the CDR3 is TGTGCCAGCAGCGGACTCAACCGCTATGAGCAGTTCTTC.